A single T cell receptor (beta chain) is shown here with its context. The antigen is unknown. The sample is drawn from a study of T cell responses to AZD1222 COVID-19 vaccine. Findings and caveats of the study: Reportedly, nearly half of unique spike TCRs recognized epitopes outside B.1.351/B.1.1.7 mutations. Donors skewed white British and female; clonal diversity was possibly underestimated. The study identified only six AZD1222 recipients as seropositive at baseline. The study found Spike-specific TCR breadth and depth rose after two AZD1222 doses.

The germline V gene encodes CDR1 SGHRS and CDR2 YFSETQ. V dropped 4 bases and J dropped 4; count of bases not matched to a gene: 13. CDR3 size: 16 residues. The protocol was immunoSEQ multiplex PCR, while the TCRdb copy is restricted to in-frame clones and leaves out a portion. The sample lists approximately 100,000 clones; around 90% were seen once. The gene calls are TRBV5-1 and TRBJ1-2, with 7 bases identical to TRBD1. This TCR was sampled from an adult in good health. Specimen: peripheral blood, collected on day 0 of MenACWY control vaccination. The CDR3 DNA reads TGCGCCAGCAGCGCGGAGACAGGGTTAGGTCTCTATGGCTACACCTTC. It yields the protein CASSAETGLGLYGYTF.